This is a list of T cell receptor beta chains from one sample in a study of T cells after posttransplantation cyclophosphamide. Clones were read by immunoSEQ multiplex PCR, and TCRdb kept only the in-frame ones, dropping some. This sample yields about 46,000 clones, of which 92% are seen a single time; around 3% belongs to the top ten. Sequenced input: PBMCs. The source is a woman aged 45-59 years in good health and a related stem cell transplant donor. Both conserved end residues are part of each CDR3. The order of the fields is CDR3 protein, CDR3 DNA, V gene, clone size, J gene, D gene. A D gene is named only where the DNA matches it firmly. Size is stated for part of the rows, as once, few or many counts, or as a class when the clone is expanded.

CDR3aa: CASSSEWTVERYNEQFF; CDR3nt: TGTGCCAGCAGTTCAGAATGGACAGTTGAACGCTACAATGAGCAGTTCTTC; v_gene: TRBV27; abundance: NA; j_gene: TRBJ2-1; d_gene: NA
CDR3aa: CASSNAGTSVSENTGELFF; CDR3nt: TGTGCCAGCAGCAACGCCGGGACTAGCGTTTCGGAGAACACCGGGGAGCTGTTTTTT; v_gene: TRBV11-3; abundance: NA; j_gene: TRBJ2-2; d_gene: TRBD2
CDR3aa: CASRIGDLTGELFF; CDR3nt: TGTGCCAGCAGAATAGGGGATCTCACCGGGGAGCTGTTTTTT; v_gene: TRBV25-1; abundance: NA; j_gene: TRBJ2-2; d_gene: NA
CDR3aa: CASSPPRTGQANYGYTF; CDR3nt: TGTGCCAGCAGTCCCCCTCGGACAGGACAAGCTAACTATGGCTACACCTTC; v_gene: TRBV2; abundance: NA; j_gene: TRBJ1-2; d_gene: TRBD1
CDR3aa: CASSERREAGGYTF; CDR3nt: TGTGCCAGCAGCGAGAGGAGAGAGGCTGGGGGCTACACCTTC; v_gene: TRBV9; abundance: NA; j_gene: TRBJ1-2; d_gene: NA
CDR3aa: CASSVEQGNTEAFF; CDR3nt: TGTGCCAGCAGCGTAGAGCAGGGAAACACTGAAGCTTTCTTT; v_gene: TRBV9; abundance: NA; j_gene: TRBJ1-1; d_gene: NA
CDR3aa: CATSGGAETNEQYF; CDR3nt: TGTGCCACCAGCGGGGGCGCTGAGACTAACGAGCAGTACTTC; v_gene: TRBV15; abundance: NA; j_gene: TRBJ2-7; d_gene: NA
CDR3aa: CASSDPITFEQFF; CDR3nt: TGTGCCAGCAGTGACCCCATTACTTTTGAGCAGTTCTTC; v_gene: TRBV6-4; abundance: NA; j_gene: TRBJ2-1; d_gene: NA
CDR3aa: CASPKKGQLGADGSEQFF; CDR3nt: TGTGCCAGCCCAAAGAAAGGACAACTCGGCGCCGACGGGTCTGAGCAGTTCTTC; v_gene: TRBV21-1; abundance: NA; j_gene: TRBJ2-1; d_gene: NA
CDR3aa: CASSVEPSGGSGTDTQYF; CDR3nt: TGTGCCAGCAGCGTAGAACCTTCCGGCGGCAGTGGTACAGATACGCAGTATTTT; v_gene: TRBV9; abundance: NA; j_gene: TRBJ2-3; d_gene: NA
CDR3aa: CASSQGPAGGPETQYF; CDR3nt: TGCGCCAGCAGCCAAGGCCCAGCGGGAGGGCCAGAGACCCAGTACTTC; v_gene: TRBV4-1; abundance: once; j_gene: TRBJ2-5; d_gene: TRBD2
CDR3aa: CASSPRSQGWGNTIYF; CDR3nt: TGTGCCAGCAGCCCGCGCTCCCAGGGGTGGGGAAACACCATATATTTT; v_gene: TRBV11-2; abundance: medium-sized; j_gene: TRBJ1-3; d_gene: NA
CDR3aa: CASSYWAGTLHEQFF; CDR3nt: TGTGCCAGCAGTTACTGGGCGGGAACTTTACATGAGCAGTTCTTC; v_gene: TRBV6-5; abundance: NA; j_gene: TRBJ2-1; d_gene: NA
CDR3aa: CASSLGGAYSPLHF; CDR3nt: TGTGCCAGCAGCTTAGGAGGAGCTTATTCACCCCTCCACTTT; v_gene: TRBV7-6; abundance: NA; j_gene: TRBJ1-6; d_gene: NA
CDR3aa: CASSESRGLDTQYF; CDR3nt: TGCGCCAGCAGTGAGTCCAGGGGGCTGGATACGCAGTATTTT; v_gene: TRBV10-1; abundance: NA; j_gene: TRBJ2-3; d_gene: TRBD1
CDR3aa: CASSLITGGSYGYTF; CDR3nt: TGCGCCAGCAGCTTGATCACAGGGGGCTCCTATGGCTACACCTTC; v_gene: TRBV5-1; abundance: NA; j_gene: TRBJ1-2; d_gene: TRBD1
CDR3aa: CASKVGGSNQPQHF; CDR3nt: TGTGCCAGCAAGGTGGGGGGAAGCAATCAGCCCCAGCATTTT; v_gene: TRBV2; abundance: NA; j_gene: TRBJ1-5; d_gene: NA
CDR3aa: CASSPDRVDTEAFF; CDR3nt: TGTGCCAGCAGCCCCGACAGGGTGGACACTGAAGCTTTCTTT; v_gene: TRBV11-1; abundance: NA; j_gene: TRBJ1-1; d_gene: TRBD1
CDR3aa: CASSSDRGDTGYTF; CDR3nt: TGTGCCAGCAGTTCAGACAGGGGGGATACGGGCTACACCTTC; v_gene: TRBV27; abundance: NA; j_gene: TRBJ1-2; d_gene: TRBD1
CDR3aa: CASSEAFGRGQETQYF; CDR3nt: TGTGCCAGCAGTGAAGCGTTCGGCCGGGGGCAAGAGACCCAGTACTTC; v_gene: TRBV6-1; abundance: NA; j_gene: TRBJ2-5; d_gene: NA
CDR3aa: CARPRDTSHTDTQYF; CDR3nt: TGCGCCAGGCCCCGGGACACCTCTCACACAGATACGCAGTATTTT; v_gene: TRBV10-2; abundance: NA; j_gene: TRBJ2-3; d_gene: NA
CDR3aa: CASGLAGLPYEQYF; CDR3nt: TGTGCCTCAGGACTAGCGGGGCTTCCCTACGAGCAGTACTTC; v_gene: TRBV15; abundance: NA; j_gene: TRBJ2-7; d_gene: TRBD2
CDR3aa: CASRGQTNIQYF; CDR3nt: TGTGCCAGCAGGGGACAGACAAACATTCAGTACTTC; v_gene: TRBV27; abundance: NA; j_gene: TRBJ2-4; d_gene: TRBD1
CDR3aa: CASSVLTSGRVTGELFF; CDR3nt: TGCGCCAGCAGTGTCCTGACTAGCGGGAGGGTTACCGGGGAGCTGTTTTTT; v_gene: TRBV10-2; abundance: NA; j_gene: TRBJ2-2; d_gene: TRBD2
CDR3aa: CASSDRAGASYEQYF; CDR3nt: TGTGCCAGCAGTGACCGAGCGGGGGCCTCCTACGAGCAGTACTTC; v_gene: TRBV6-6; abundance: NA; j_gene: TRBJ2-7; d_gene: TRBD2
CDR3aa: CASSLQGTEQFF; CDR3nt: TGTGCCAGCAGCTTACAAGGGACAGAGCAGTTCTTC; v_gene: TRBV7-6; abundance: few; j_gene: TRBJ2-1; d_gene: NA
CDR3aa: CASSPWRGLDQPQHF; CDR3nt: TGTGCCAGCTCACCATGGAGGGGGCTGGATCAGCCCCAGCATTTT; v_gene: TRBV18; abundance: NA; j_gene: TRBJ1-5; d_gene: TRBD1
CDR3aa: CASSDDKGYAGRTDTQYF; CDR3nt: TGTGCCAGCAGTGACGACAAGGGTTACGCGGGAAGAACAGATACGCAGTATTTT; v_gene: TRBV2; abundance: NA; j_gene: TRBJ2-3; d_gene: NA
CDR3aa: CASSIDREGFQMNTEAFF; CDR3nt: TGCGCCAGCAGCATTGACAGGGAAGGTTTTCAGATGAACACTGAAGCTTTCTTT; v_gene: TRBV5-1; abundance: NA; j_gene: TRBJ1-1; d_gene: TRBD1